A selection of T cell receptor beta chains follows, all from one sample in a study of early T cells in non-severe SARS-CoV-2 infection. One entry per CDR3 protein results from TCRdb running MiXCR on the 5' RACE reads. The sample has tens of thousands of distinct CDR3 sequences; around 5.6% are singletons. The sample taken for sequencing was whole blood. The receptors here all came from an adult who was a healthcare worker with PCR-confirmed SARS-CoV-2 infection or an uninfected control (not recorded which). Both conserved end residues are part of each CDR3.

j_call: TRBJ1-1
v_call: TRBV9
cdr3_aa: CASSVDDGGRGTEAFF

j_call: TRBJ2-7
v_call: TRBV10-3
cdr3_aa: CAINGDHPGEQYF

j_call: TRBJ2-7
v_call: TRBV12-3/TRBV12-4
cdr3_aa: CASSYGQFEQYF

j_call: TRBJ2-3
v_call: TRBV30
cdr3_aa: CAWSVGLDTDTQYF

j_call: TRBJ2-7
v_call: TRBV7-3
cdr3_aa: CASSLMTGGEQYF

j_call: TRBJ2-3
v_call: TRBV20-1
cdr3_aa: CSARPLQDSSTVTDTQYF

j_call: TRBJ1-5
v_call: TRBV5-5
cdr3_aa: CASRNGVGWFQPQHF

j_call: TRBJ2-7
v_call: TRBV12-3/TRBV12-4
cdr3_aa: CASSPTDRPAYEQYF

j_call: TRBJ2-1
v_call: TRBV3-1
cdr3_aa: CASSQGLAGTNEQFF

j_call: TRBJ2-1
v_call: TRBV4-3
cdr3_aa: CASSQDPDEQFF

j_call: TRBJ2-7
v_call: TRBV30
cdr3_aa: CAWSPQEAEQYF

j_call: TRBJ2-3
v_call: TRBV6-5
cdr3_aa: CASSYSPGGGARDTQYF

j_call: TRBJ2-5
v_call: TRBV5-1
cdr3_aa: CASSLGRGETQYF

j_call: TRBJ2-7
v_call: TRBV20-1
cdr3_aa: CSARDPSLAGNEQYF

j_call: TRBJ2-1
v_call: TRBV20-1
cdr3_aa: CSARALHNEQFF

j_call: TRBJ1-1
v_call: TRBV7-2
cdr3_aa: CASSLALGLNTEAFF

j_call: TRBJ2-2
v_call: TRBV9
cdr3_aa: CASSVAGSSGELFF

j_call: TRBJ1-5
v_call: TRBV5-5
cdr3_aa: CASSFRDAGPQHF

j_call: TRBJ1-2
v_call: TRBV12-3/TRBV12-4
cdr3_aa: CASSPRDRDGYTF

j_call: TRBJ2-3
v_call: TRBV5-4
cdr3_aa: CASSSPRGVRKDTQYF

j_call: TRBJ2-5
v_call: TRBV20-1
cdr3_aa: CSAKAGGPRETQYF

j_call: TRBJ1-5
v_call: TRBV7-6
cdr3_aa: CASSPAGYGNQPQHF

j_call: TRBJ2-3
v_call: TRBV10-2
cdr3_aa: CASSEAALRQYF

j_call: TRBJ1-5
v_call: TRBV20-1
cdr3_aa: CAGGQGAVGGNQPQHF

j_call: TRBJ2-2
v_call: TRBV4-3
cdr3_aa: CASSPLAQGAAGELFF

j_call: TRBJ2-1
v_call: TRBV7-2
cdr3_aa: CASSHTNEQFF

j_call: TRBJ2-1
v_call: TRBV5-6
cdr3_aa: CASSLFGFENEQFF